Sequencing of this TCR beta chain was carried out in a study of CD8 T cells in ankylosing spondylitis. Points from the study as a whole: Clones linked to disease, bearing a CD8+ phenotype, were relatively rare in peripheral blood.

By share of the sample, this clonotype is medium-sized (0.01 to 0.1%). The antigen remains undetermined. V dropped 4 bases and J dropped 2; count of bases not matched to a gene: 5. Germline lookup yields CDR1 SGDLS and CDR2 YYNGEE. CDR3 length: 16 amino acids. A single record per CDR3 protein comes from TCRdb applying MiXCR to the 5' RACE reads. The sample holds 10,000 to 15,000 distinct CDR3 sequences, around 2.8% seen once. This clonotype was sampled from a male donor with ankylosing spondylitis or in good health (not recorded which). The sample consisted of blood, either unsorted or a sorted T cell fraction (not recorded which). This chain joins TRBV9 and TRBJ2-2; 10 nucleotides line up with TRBD2. CDR3 amino acids: CASSLELAGNTGELFF. As DNA, the CDR3 is TGTGCCAGCAGCCTGGAACTAGCGGGAAACACCGGGGAGCTGTTTTTT. The full variable domain, its missing parts supplied by reference TRBV9 and TRBJ2-2, is DSGVTQTPKHLITATGQRVTLRCSPRSGDLSVYWYQQSLDQGLQFLIQYYNGEERAKGNILERFSAQQFPDLHSELNLSSLELGDSALYFCASSLELAGNTGELFFGEGSRLTVL.